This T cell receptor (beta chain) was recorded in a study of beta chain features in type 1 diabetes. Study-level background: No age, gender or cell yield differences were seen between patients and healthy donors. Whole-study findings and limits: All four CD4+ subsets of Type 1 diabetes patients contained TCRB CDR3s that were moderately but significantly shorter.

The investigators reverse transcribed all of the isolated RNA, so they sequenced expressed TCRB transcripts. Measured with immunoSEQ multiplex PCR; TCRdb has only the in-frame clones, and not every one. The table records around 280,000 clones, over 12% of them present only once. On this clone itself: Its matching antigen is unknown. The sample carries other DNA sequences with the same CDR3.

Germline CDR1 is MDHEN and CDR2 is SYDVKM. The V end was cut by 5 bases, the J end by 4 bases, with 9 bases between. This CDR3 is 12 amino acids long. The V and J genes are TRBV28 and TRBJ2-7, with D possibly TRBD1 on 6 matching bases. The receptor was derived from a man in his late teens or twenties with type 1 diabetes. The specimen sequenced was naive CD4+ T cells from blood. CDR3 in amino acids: CASSQQGYEQYF. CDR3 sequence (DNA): TGTGCCAGCAGTCAACAGGGATACGAGCAGTACTTC.